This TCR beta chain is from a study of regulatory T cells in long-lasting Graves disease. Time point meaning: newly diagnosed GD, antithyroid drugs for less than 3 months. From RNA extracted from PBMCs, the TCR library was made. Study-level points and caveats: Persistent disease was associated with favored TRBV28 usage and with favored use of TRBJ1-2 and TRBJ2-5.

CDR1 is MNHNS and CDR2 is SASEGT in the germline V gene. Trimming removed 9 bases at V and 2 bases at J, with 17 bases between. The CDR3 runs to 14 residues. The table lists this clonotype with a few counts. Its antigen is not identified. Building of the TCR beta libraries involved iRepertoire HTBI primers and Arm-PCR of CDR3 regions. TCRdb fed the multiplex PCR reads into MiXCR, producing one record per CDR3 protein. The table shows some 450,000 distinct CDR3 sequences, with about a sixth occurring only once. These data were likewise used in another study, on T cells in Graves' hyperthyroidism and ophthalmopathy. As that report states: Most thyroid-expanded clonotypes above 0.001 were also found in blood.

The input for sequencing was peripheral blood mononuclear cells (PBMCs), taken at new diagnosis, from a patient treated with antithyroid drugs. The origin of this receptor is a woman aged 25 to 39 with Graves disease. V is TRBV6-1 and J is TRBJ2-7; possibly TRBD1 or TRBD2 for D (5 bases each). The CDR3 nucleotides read TGTGCCAGTTACCGGGACGTTTCCCCCTACGAGCAGTACTTC. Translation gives CASYRDVSPYEQYF.